This TCR beta chain was observed in a study of T cell responses to AZD1222 COVID-19 vaccine. The study's findings and limits: Mostly white British, mostly female donors; authors suggested clonal diversity may be underestimated. Close to half of spike-specific TCRs reportedly recognize unmutated variant regions. Dominant at 160-218 and 743-854, vaccine-associated CD4 TCRs also spanned spike.

Concerning this clone: The antigen remains undetermined.

The method was immunoSEQ multiplex PCR; TCRdb's version includes in-frame clones alone and lacks a portion of them. Seen here are approximately 74,000 clones, about 82% observed once, and the top ten hold 2.9%. Germline V gene lookup returns CDR1 SGHDT and CDR2 YYEEEE. The CDR3 has 10 amino acids. Trimming took 4 bases from V and 6 from J, leaving 2 bases between them. The material sequenced was peripheral blood, taken on day 0 of AZD1222 vaccination. The origin of this receptor is an adult in good health. The chain couples TRBV5-6 to TRBJ2-1; D unclear. For the CDR3, the DNA is TGTGCCAGCAGCGGCAATGAGCAGTTCTTC. Its protein is CASSGNEQFF.